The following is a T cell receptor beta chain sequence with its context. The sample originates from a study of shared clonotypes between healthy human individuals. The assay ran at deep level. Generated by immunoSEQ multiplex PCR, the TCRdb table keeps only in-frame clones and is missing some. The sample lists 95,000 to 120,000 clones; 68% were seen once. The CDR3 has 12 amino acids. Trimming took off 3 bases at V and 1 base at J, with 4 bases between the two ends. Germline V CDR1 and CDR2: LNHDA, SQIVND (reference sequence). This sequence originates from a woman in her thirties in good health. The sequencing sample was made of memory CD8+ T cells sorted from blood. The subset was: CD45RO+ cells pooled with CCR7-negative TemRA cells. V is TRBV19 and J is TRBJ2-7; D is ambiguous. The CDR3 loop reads CASSIDSYEQYF. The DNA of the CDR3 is TGTGCCAGTAGTATCGATTCCTACGAGCAGTACTTC.